Described below is a single T cell receptor (beta chain) sequence and its context. Its cognate antigen is unknown. These data are taken from a study of T cell responses to AZD1222 COVID-19 vaccine. Broader study findings: Mapped onto spike, vaccine-associated CD4 TCRs spanned it and were dominant at 160-218 and 743-854.

Only in-frame clones appear in the TCRdb table, and some are missing; sequencing was by immunoSEQ multiplex PCR. This table holds more than 50,000 clones, approximately 79% found once. Trimming shortened V by 0 bases and J by 6 bases, and 15 bases separated the two germline ends. CDR1 and CDR2 (germline): LNHNV, YYDKDF (reference sequence). There are 16 residues in the CDR3. The receptor was isolated from an adult in good health. The chain employs TRBV15 and TRBJ2-1; tentative D call: TRBD2 (5 bases). The sequencing used peripheral blood, collected on day 0 of MenACWY control vaccination. The CDR3 spells CATSRDVSGFLNEQFF. The CDR3 DNA follows: TGTGCCACCAGCAGAGATGTTTCGGGGTTTCTCAATGAGCAGTTCTTC.